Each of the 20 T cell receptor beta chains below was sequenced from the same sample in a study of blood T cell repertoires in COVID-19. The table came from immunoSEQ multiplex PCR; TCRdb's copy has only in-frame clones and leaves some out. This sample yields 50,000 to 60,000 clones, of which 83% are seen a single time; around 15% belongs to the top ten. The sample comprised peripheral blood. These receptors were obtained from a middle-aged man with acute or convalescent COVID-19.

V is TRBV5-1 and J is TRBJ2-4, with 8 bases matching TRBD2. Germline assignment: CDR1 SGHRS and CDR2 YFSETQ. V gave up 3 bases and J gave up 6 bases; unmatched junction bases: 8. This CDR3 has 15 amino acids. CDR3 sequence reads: CASSSDGTSRNIQYF. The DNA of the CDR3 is TGCGCCAGCAGCTCGGACGGGACTAGTCGAAACATTCAGTACTTC.

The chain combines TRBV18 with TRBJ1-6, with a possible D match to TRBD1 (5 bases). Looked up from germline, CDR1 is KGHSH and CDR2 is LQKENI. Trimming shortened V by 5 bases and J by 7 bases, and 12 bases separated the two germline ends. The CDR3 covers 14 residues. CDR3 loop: CASSSDSVNSPLHF. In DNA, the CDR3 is TGTGCCAGCTCATCTGACAGCGTCAATTCACCCCTCCACTTT.

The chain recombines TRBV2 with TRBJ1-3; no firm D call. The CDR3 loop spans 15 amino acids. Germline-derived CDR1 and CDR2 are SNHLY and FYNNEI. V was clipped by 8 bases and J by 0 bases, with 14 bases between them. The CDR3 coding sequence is TGTGCCAGCCTGATTGCTAGAACCTCTGGAAACACCATATATTTT. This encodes CASLIARTSGNTIYF.

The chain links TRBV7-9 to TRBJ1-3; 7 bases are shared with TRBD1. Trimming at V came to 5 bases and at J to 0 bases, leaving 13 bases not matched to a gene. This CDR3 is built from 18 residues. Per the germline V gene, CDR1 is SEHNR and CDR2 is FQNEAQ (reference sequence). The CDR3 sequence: CASSPKLSGTVSGNTIYF. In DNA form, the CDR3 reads TGTGCCAGCAGCCCGAAATTATCCGGGACAGTCTCTGGAAACACCATATATTTT.

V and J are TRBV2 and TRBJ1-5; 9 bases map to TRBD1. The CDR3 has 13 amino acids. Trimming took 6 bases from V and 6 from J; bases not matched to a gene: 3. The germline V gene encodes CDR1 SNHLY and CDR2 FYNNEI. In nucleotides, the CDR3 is TGTGCCAGCAGCACAGGGGGCGGTCAGCCCCAGCATTTT. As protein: CASSTGGGQPQHF. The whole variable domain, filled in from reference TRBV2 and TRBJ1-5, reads EPEVTQTPSHQVTQMGQEVILRCVPISNHLYFYWYRQILGQKVEFLVSFYNNEISEKSEIFDDQFSVERPDGSNFTLKIRSTKLEDSAMYFCASSTGGGQPQHFGDGTRLSIL.

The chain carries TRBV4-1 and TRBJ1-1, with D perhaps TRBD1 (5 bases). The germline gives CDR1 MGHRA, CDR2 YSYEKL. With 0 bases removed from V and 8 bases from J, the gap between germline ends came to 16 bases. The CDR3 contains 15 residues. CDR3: CASSQDHAGTREAFF. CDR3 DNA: TGCGCCAGCAGCCAAGATCATGCGGGGACGAGGGAAGCTTTCTTT.

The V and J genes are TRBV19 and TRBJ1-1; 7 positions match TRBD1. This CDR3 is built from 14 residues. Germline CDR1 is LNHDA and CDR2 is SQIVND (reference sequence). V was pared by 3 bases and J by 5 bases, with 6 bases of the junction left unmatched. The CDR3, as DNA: TGTGCCAGTAGTATCGGGACAGTATGGACTGAAGCTTTCTTT. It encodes CASSIGTVWTEAFF. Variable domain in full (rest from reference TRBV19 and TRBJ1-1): DGGITQSPKYLFRKEGQNVTLSCEQNLNHDAMYWYRQDPGQGLRLIYYSQIVNDFQKGDIAEGYSVSREKKESFPLTVTSAQKNPTAFYLCASSIGTVWTEAFFGQGTRLTVV.

Here the CDR3 reads CASSLFGERTEAFF. The CDR3 DNA reads TGCGCCAGCAGCTTGTTTGGGGAGAGGACTGAAGCTTTCTTT. This chain links TRBV5-1 with TRBJ1-1; D gene uncertain. V lost 1 base, J lost 5 bases, and 12 bases lay in between. CDR1 and CDR2 from the germline V gene are SGHRS and YFSETQ. CDR3 size: 14 residues.

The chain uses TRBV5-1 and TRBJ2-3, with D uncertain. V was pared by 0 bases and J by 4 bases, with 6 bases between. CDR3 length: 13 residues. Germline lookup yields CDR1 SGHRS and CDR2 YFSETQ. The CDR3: CASSLGTSDTQYF. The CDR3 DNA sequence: TGCGCCAGCAGCTTGGGCACATCAGATACGCAGTATTTT. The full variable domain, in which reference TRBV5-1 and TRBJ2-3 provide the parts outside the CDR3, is KAGVTQTPRYLIKTRGQQVTLSCSPISGHRSVSWYQQTPGQGLQFLFEYFSETQRNKGNFPGRFSGRQFSNSRSEMNVSTLELGDSALYLCASSLGTSDTQYFGPGTRLTVL.

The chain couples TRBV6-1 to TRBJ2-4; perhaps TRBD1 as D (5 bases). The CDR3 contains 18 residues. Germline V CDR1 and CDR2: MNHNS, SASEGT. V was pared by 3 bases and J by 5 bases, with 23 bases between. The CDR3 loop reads CASSEVLGHLGAQNIQYF. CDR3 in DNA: TGTGCCAGCAGTGAGGTCCTCGGACATCTTGGGGCCCAAAACATTCAGTACTTC.

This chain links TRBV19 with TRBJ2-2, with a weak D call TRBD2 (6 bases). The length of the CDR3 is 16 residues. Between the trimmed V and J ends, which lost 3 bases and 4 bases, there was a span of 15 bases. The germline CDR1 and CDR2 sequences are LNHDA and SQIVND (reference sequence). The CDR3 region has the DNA TGTGCCAGTAGTATCGGCTACGCCGGGGGCACCGGGGAGCTGTTTTTT. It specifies CASSIGYAGGTGELFF. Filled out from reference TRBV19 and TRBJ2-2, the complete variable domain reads DGGITQSPKYLFRKEGQNVTLSCEQNLNHDAMYWYRQDPGQGLRLIYYSQIVNDFQKGDIAEGYSVSREKKESFPLTVTSAQKNPTAFYLCASSIGYAGGTGELFFGEGSRLTVL.

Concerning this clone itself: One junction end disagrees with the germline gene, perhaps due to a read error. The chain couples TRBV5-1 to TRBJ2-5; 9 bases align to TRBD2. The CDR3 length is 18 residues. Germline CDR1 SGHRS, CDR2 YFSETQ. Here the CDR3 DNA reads TGCGCCAGCAGGTTGGGAGGAATAGCGGGGGCCACCCAAGAGACCCAGTACTTC. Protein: CASRLGGIAGATQETQYF. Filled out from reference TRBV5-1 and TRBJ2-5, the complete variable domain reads KAGVTQTPRYLIKTRGQQVTLSCSPISGHRSVSWYQQTPGQGLQFLFEYFSETQRNKGNFPGRFSGRQFSNSRSEMNVSTLELGDSALYLCASRLGGIAGATQETQYFGPGTRLLVL.

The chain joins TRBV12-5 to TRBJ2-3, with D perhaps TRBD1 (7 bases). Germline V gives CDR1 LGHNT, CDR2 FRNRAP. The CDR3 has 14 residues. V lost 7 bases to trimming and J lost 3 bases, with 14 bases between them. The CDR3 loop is CASVLQGRTDTQYF. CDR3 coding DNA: TGTGCTAGTGTCCTACAGGGGAGGACAGATACGCAGTATTTT.

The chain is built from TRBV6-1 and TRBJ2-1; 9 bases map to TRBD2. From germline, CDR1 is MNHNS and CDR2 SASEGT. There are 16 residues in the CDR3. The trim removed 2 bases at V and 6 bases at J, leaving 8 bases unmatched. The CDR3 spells CASSEFRSGGTNEQFF. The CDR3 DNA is TGTGCCAGCAGTGAATTCAGGAGCGGGGGGACCAATGAGCAGTTCTTC.

CDR3 sequence reads: CASSFREANEKLFF. DNA for the CDR3: TGTGCCAGCAGCTTCCGGGAAGCTAATGAAAAACTGTTTTTT. The chain uses TRBV5-4 and TRBJ1-4; D is ambiguous. Germline values: CDR1 SGHNT, CDR2 YYREEE (reference sequence). The V end was cut by 2 bases, the J end by 3 bases, with 8 bases between. This CDR3 has 14 amino acids.

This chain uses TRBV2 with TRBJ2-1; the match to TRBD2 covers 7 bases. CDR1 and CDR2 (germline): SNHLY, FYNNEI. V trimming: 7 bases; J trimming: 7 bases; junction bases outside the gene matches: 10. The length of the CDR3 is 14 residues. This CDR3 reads CASKDGRAMNEQFF. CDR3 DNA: TGTGCCAGCAAGGATGGGAGGGCTATGAATGAGCAGTTCTTC.

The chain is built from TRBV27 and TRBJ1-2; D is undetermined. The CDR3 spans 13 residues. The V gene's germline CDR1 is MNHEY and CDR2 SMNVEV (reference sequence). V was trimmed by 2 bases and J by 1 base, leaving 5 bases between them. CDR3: CASSLNSNYGYTF. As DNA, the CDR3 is TGTGCCAGCAGTTTAAACAGTAACTATGGCTACACCTTC.

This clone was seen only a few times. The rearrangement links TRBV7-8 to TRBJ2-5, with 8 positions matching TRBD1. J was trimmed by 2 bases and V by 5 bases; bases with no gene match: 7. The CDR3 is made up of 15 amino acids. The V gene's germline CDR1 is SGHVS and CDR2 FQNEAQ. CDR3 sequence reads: CASSTRDRRQETQYF. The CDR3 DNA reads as TGTGCCAGCAGCACCCGGGACAGGCGTCAAGAGACCCAGTACTTC.

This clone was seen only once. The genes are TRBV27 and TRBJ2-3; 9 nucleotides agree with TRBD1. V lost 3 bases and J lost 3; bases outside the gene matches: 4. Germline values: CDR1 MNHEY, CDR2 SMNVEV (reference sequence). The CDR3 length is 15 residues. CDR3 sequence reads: CASSFRDRVTDTQYF. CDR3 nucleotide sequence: TGTGCCAGCAGTTTCAGGGACAGGGTTACAGATACGCAGTATTTT.

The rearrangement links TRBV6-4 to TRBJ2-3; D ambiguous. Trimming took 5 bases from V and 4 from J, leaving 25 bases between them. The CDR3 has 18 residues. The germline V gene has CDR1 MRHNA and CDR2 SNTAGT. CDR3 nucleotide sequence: TGTGCCAGCAGTCCCTCCCGGGTAGCCGCATTAGTTCCAGATACGCAGTATTTT. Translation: CASSPSRVAALVPDTQYF.